The TCR beta chain described here comes from a study of regulatory T cells in long-lasting Graves disease. Germline V gene lookup returns CDR1 LGHDT and CDR2 YNNKEL (reference sequence). This CDR3 is built from 16 residues. V lost 1 base to trimming and J lost 6 bases; unmatched junction nucleotides: 4. iRepertoire HTBI primers and Arm-PCR of CDR3 regions built TCR beta libraries. TCRdb fed the multiplex PCR reads into MiXCR, producing one record per CDR3 protein. In the table there are hundreds of thousands of distinct CDR3 sequences, approximately 13% of which are singletons. Time point here: newly diagnosed GD, antithyroid drugs for less than 3 months. The TCR library used RNA extracted from PBMCs. This clonotype was counted ten times or more. The sample was also reused in another study, on T cells in Graves' hyperthyroidism and ophthalmopathy.

The receptor comes from a young man with Graves disease. The specimen was peripheral blood mononuclear cells (PBMCs), collected at new diagnosis, from a patient treated with antithyroid drugs. This chain uses TRBV3-1 with TRBJ2-7; the match to TRBD2 covers 15 bases. The CDR3, as DNA: TGTGCCAGCAGCCAAGGGGGACTAGCGGGAGGAGCCGAGCAGTACTTC. It yields the protein CASSQGGLAGGAEQYF.